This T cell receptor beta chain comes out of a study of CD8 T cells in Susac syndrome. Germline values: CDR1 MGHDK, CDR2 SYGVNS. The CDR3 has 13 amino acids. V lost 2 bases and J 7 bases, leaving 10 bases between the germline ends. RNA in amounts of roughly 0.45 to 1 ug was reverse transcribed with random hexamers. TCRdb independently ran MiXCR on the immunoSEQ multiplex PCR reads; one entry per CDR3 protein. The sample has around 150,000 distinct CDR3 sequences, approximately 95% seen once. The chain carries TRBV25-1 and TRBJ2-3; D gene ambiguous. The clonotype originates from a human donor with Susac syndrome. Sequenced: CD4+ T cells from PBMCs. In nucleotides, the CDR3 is TGTGCCAGCAGTGAAGGTCACCGGAATACGCAGTATTTT. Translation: CASSEGHRNTQYF.